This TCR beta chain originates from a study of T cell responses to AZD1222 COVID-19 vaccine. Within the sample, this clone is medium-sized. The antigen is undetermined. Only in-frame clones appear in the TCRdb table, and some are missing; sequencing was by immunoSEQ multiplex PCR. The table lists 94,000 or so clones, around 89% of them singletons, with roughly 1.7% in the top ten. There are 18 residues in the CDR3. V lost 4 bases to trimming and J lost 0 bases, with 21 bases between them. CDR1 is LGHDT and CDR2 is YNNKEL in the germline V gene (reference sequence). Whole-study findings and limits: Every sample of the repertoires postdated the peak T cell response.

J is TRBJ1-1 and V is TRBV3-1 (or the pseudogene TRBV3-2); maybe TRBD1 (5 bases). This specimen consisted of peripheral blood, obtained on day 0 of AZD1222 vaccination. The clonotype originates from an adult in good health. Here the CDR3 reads CASSPSWGGRFLNTEAFF. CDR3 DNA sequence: TGTGCCAGCAGCCCTAGCTGGGGGGGTAGATTCTTGAACACTGAAGCTTTCTTT.